The entry below gives a single T cell receptor (beta chain) sequence along with its context. Its specificity is unknown. The data derive from a study of shared clonotypes between healthy human individuals. Study information: The cohort comprised a couple of women and a few men. Their ages spanned 18 to 49 years. The plates for each donor numbered three CD4 naive, three CD4 memory, two CD8 naive and one CD8 memory. Overall study findings and caveats: Generally, naive subsets (rather than memory subsets) showed larger estimated richness. Generation of non-shared clonotypes was less probable than generation of clonotypes shared by all four donors.

The germline gives CDR1 MNHNS, CDR2 SASEGT. Between the trimmed V and J ends, which lost 2 bases and 9 bases, there was a span of 14 bases. The CDR3 is 14 residues long. CD8 cells regarded as naive lacked CD45RO, were positively chosen for CCR7, and omitted terminally differentiated effector memory CD45RA+ cells. Profiling relied on immunoSEQ multiplex PCR, and the TCRdb table lists in-frame clones only, not all of them. The sample gives some 800,000 clones, roughly 92% of which show up once; more than 20% is in the top ten. The sequenced material came from naive CD8+ T cells sorted from blood. The clonotype originates from a man aged 30-40 years in good health. This chain uses TRBV6-1 with TRBJ1-5; D possibly corresponds to TRBD1 (5 bases). The CDR3 coding sequence is TGTGCCAGCAGTGAATTTGGGGGAGAGGGGCCCCAGCATTTT. This encodes CASSEFGGEGPQHF.